Each of the 19 T cell receptor beta chains below was sequenced from the same sample in a study of shared clonotypes between healthy human individuals. The assay was immunoSEQ multiplex PCR, and TCRdb's table has in-frame clones only and misses some. The table records over 2,000,000 clones, just under 95% of them present only once. Naive CD8 cells, CD45RO-negative and positively selected for CCR7, excluded terminally differentiated effector memory CD45RA+ cells. Sequencing was done on a sample of naive CD8+ T cells from PBMCs. The receptors stem from a man aged 18 to 30 in good health. Some clones in this sample may be carry-over from other donors' samples.

The chain is built from TRBV2 and TRBJ2-7, with D tentatively TRBD2 (6 bases). The germline CDR1 and CDR2 sequences are SNHLY and FYNNEI. The CDR3 consists of 16 residues. V was pared by 2 bases and J by 2 bases, with 16 bases between. CDR3 DNA: TGTGCCAGCAGTGAAAGTCCCAGGGAGGATCCCTACGAGCAGTACTTC. This gives the protein CASSESPREDPYEQYF.

The rearrangement uses TRBV7-9 and TRBJ2-5, with 10 nucleotides matching TRBD1. CDR1 and CDR2 from the germline V gene are SEHNR and FQNEAQ (reference sequence). Trimming cost V 4 bases and J 7 bases; bases outside gene matches: 9. This CDR3 spans 15 amino acids. The CDR3 DNA reads as TGTGCCAGCAGCTCTACCCAGGGACAGGGGATGACCCAGTACTTC. It translates to CASSSTQGQGMTQYF.

The rearrangement joins TRBV27 to TRBJ2-4, with D possibly being TRBD1 or TRBD2 (6 bases each). Germline CDR1 and CDR2: MNHEY and SMNVEV (reference sequence). This CDR3 contains 16 residues. V lost 0 bases and J 1 base, leaving 10 bases between the germline ends. The CDR3 loop is CASSLSGGAAKNIQYF. As DNA, the CDR3 is TGTGCCAGCAGTTTATCGGGGGGCGCGGCCAAAAACATTCAGTACTTC.

This chain joins TRBV10-3 and TRBJ2-1, with D possibly TRBD2 on 6 matching bases. The CDR3 runs 16 residues. Trimming removed 0 bases at V and 5 bases at J, with 14 bases between. Germline-derived CDR1 and CDR2 are ENHRY and SYGVKD. For the CDR3, the DNA is TGTGCCATCAGTGAGTCGAAGGTAGCGGCAAACAATGAGCAGTTCTTC. Translation: CAISESKVAANNEQFF.

This clone was seen a single time. The chain recombines TRBV13 with TRBJ1-5; D ambiguous. Germline V gene sequence: CDR1 PRHDT, CDR2 FYEKMQ (reference sequence). Trimming removed 0 bases at V and 2 bases at J, with 8 bases between. The CDR3 spans 15 residues. The chain's CDR3 is CASSLGLRGNQPQHF. The CDR3 DNA follows: TGTGCCAGCAGCTTAGGCCTCCGCGGCAATCAGCCCCAGCATTTT.

This clone was counted a single time. J is TRBJ1-3 and V is TRBV10-3, with TRBD1 identical over 8 bases. CDR1 is ENHRY and CDR2 is SYGVKD in the germline V gene. The CDR3 consists of 13 residues. Trimming at V came to 9 bases and at J to 0 bases, leaving 1 base not matched to a gene. The CDR3 region is CAITGGSGNTIYF. The CDR3 DNA follows: TGTGCCATTACAGGGGGCTCTGGAAACACCATATATTTT.

The chain joins TRBV6-1 to TRBJ2-7, with 9 positions matching TRBD1. The length of the CDR3 is 15 residues. In germline, CDR1 is MNHNS, CDR2 SASEGT. V lost 6 bases to trimming and J lost 2 bases; unmatched junction nucleotides: 8. The CDR3 reads CASRAGQGTTYEQYF. Here the CDR3 DNA reads TGTGCCAGCAGAGCCGGACAGGGGACAACCTACGAGCAGTACTTC.

V usage is TRBV27 and J usage is TRBJ2-1; D is ambiguous. Trimming pared 9 bases from V and 0 bases from J, leaving 12 bases between. This CDR3 contains 14 residues. The germline CDR1 and CDR2 sequences are MNHEY and SMNVEV (reference sequence). The CDR3 loop reads CASRTGISYNEQFF. The CDR3, as DNA: TGTGCCAGTCGGACGGGTATCTCCTACAATGAGCAGTTCTTC.

Only one count was recorded for this clone. The chain uses TRBV4-3 and TRBJ2-7; D gene uncertain. Germline V lookup: CDR1 LGHNA, CDR2 YSLEER. The CDR3 totals 15 residues. Trimming removed 4 bases from V and 3 bases from J, with 16 bases in between. CDR3 nucleotides: TGCGCCAGCAGCCCGATTGGTCCTGGGAACTACGAGCAGTACTTC. Amino acids: CASSPIGPGNYEQYF.

The V and J genes are TRBV4-3 and TRBJ1-4; weak D call: TRBD1 (6 bases). Deletions cut 0 bases from V and 5 bases from J, with 13 bases between. This CDR3 spans 16 amino acids. In germline, CDR1 is LGHNA, CDR2 YSLEER. Written as DNA, the CDR3 is TGCGCCAGCAGCCAAGATCCGGGACAAGAAAATGAAAAACTGTTTTTT. Its protein is CASSQDPGQENEKLFF.

This CDR3 is CASSRARGLWTQYF. Written as DNA, the CDR3 is TGTGCCAGCTCACGGGCCAGGGGGTTGTGGACCCAGTACTTC. This rearrangement joins TRBV18 to TRBJ2-5, with 7 bases aligning to TRBD1. Germline CDR1 KGHSH, CDR2 LQKENI. The CDR3 consists of 14 residues. J was trimmed by 7 bases and V by 4 bases; bases with no gene match: 9.

This rearrangement joins TRBV5-1 to TRBJ2-5, with D possibly being TRBD1 or TRBD2 (5 bases each). CDR3 size: 14 residues. V shed 0 bases and J shed 8 bases, with 14 bases lying between them. CDR1 SGHRS and CDR2 YFSETQ come from the germline V gene. The CDR3 here is CASSLDGARDTQYF. DNA for the CDR3: TGCGCCAGCAGCTTGGACGGGGCCAGGGATACCCAGTACTTC.

The rearrangement uses TRBV19 and TRBJ1-1; possible D gene TRBD1, 6 bases. Germline CDR1 reads LNHDA; CDR2 reads SQIVND (reference sequence). The V end was cut by 5 bases, the J end by 5 bases, with 15 bases between. The CDR3 runs to 14 residues. The CDR3 DNA sequence: TGTGCCAGTAGTTATACCGGGACACGAACTGAAGCTTTCTTT. This sequence encodes CASSYTGTRTEAFF.

The chain employs TRBV27 and TRBJ2-1, with D perhaps matching TRBD1 (5 bases). This CDR3 has 13 amino acids. V shed 5 bases and J shed 6 bases, with 11 bases lying between them. Germline CDR1 reads MNHEY; CDR2 reads SMNVEV (reference sequence). CDR3 DNA: TGTGCCAGCAGTAAGGACCAGGGCAATGAGCAGTTCTTC. Translation: CASSKDQGNEQFF.

The chain couples TRBV27 to TRBJ1-2, with D tentatively TRBD1 (6 bases). Looked up from germline, CDR1 is MNHEY and CDR2 is SMNVEV (reference sequence). The length of the CDR3 is 15 residues. V lost 2 bases and J lost 6, with 16 bases in between. CDR3 region: CASSLTRGALDGYTF. DNA for the CDR3: TGTGCCAGCAGTTTAACCAGGGGCGCTTTGGATGGCTACACCTTC.

The genes are TRBV9 and TRBJ1-4, with TRBD1 as a possible D gene (6 bases). The CDR3 covers 15 residues. Between the trimmed V and J ends, which lost 3 bases and 5 bases, there was a span of 14 bases. From germline, CDR1 is SGDLS and CDR2 YYNGEE. This chain's CDR3 is CASSEAGTKNEKLFF. The CDR3 DNA follows: TGTGCCAGCAGCGAAGCCGGGACAAAGAATGAAAAACTGTTTTTT.

This clone occurred once. The gene calls are TRBV10-3 and TRBJ1-2; D not certain. Germline CDR1 and CDR2: ENHRY and SYGVKD. Trimming stripped 0 bases from V and 4 bases from J, with 15 bases between. The length of the CDR3 is 16 residues. The CDR3 DNA sequence: TGTGCCATCAGTGAGTCGGCGGCCCTGGTTGGCTATGGCTACACCTTC. Amino acids: CAISESAALVGYGYTF.

The J gene is TRBJ2-7, the V gene TRBV13; tentative D call: TRBD2 (5 bases). V gave up 0 bases and J gave up 4 bases, with 10 bases separating them. This CDR3 contains 14 residues. Germline loops: CDR1 PRHDT, CDR2 FYEKMQ (reference sequence). In nucleotides, the CDR3 is TGTGCCAGCAGCTTAGGACACCGGGGTTACGAGCAGTACTTC. This gives the protein CASSLGHRGYEQYF.

The genes are TRBV28 and TRBJ2-7, with 7 bases aligning to TRBD2. Trimming removed 3 bases from V and 3 bases from J; junction bases left unmatched: 5. Germline V gives CDR1 MDHEN, CDR2 SYDVKM. This CDR3 contains 14 residues. The CDR3 loop reads CASSFLGLGYEQYF. The CDR3 DNA is TGTGCCAGCAGTTTCCTAGGACTAGGCTACGAGCAGTACTTC.